A single sample gave rise to the 4 T cell receptor beta chains below, sequenced in a study of shared clonotypes between healthy human individuals. As defined, naive CD8 cells were CD45RO-negative and positively selected for CCR7, with terminally differentiated effector memory CD45RA+ cells excluded. TCRdb's copy holds only in-frame clones and misses some; the assay was immunoSEQ multiplex PCR. The sample contains 1.5 million to 2.5 million clones, about 94% of which appear only once. The sample was naive CD8+ T cells sorted from blood. The source of these receptors is a man aged 18 to 30 in good health.

The chain is built from TRBV14 and TRBJ1-2; 7 nucleotides agree with TRBD1. The CDR3 length is 13 residues. Germline lookup yields CDR1 SGHDN and CDR2 FVKESK. J lost 7 bases, V lost 3 bases, and 5 bases had no gene match. The CDR3 sequence is CASSQTGNLGYTF. CDR3 sequence (DNA): TGTGCCAGCAGCCAGACAGGGAATCTTGGCTACACCTTC.

A single count supports this clone. This chain links TRBV28 with TRBJ1-4; perhaps TRBD1 as D (6 bases). V lost 5 bases to trimming and J lost 6 bases, with 13 bases between them. Looked up from germline, CDR1 is MDHEN and CDR2 is SYDVKM. The length of the CDR3 is 14 residues. In DNA form, the CDR3 reads TGTGCCAGCAGTAGAGGGGGTGAGGATGAAAAACTGTTTTTT. Translation: CASSRGGEDEKLFF. Together with reference TRBV28 and TRBJ1-4, the CDR3 gives the full variable domain: DVKVTQSSRYLVKRTGEKVFLECVQDMDHENMFWYRQDPGLGLRLIYFSYDVKMKEKGDIPEGYSVSREKKERFSLILESASTNQTSMYLCASSRGGEDEKLFFGSGTQLSVL.

This chain joins TRBV28 and TRBJ1-5, with D possibly matching TRBD1 (5 bases). Germline V gives CDR1 MDHEN, CDR2 SYDVKM. Trimming pared 2 bases from V and 5 bases from J, leaving 13 bases between. The CDR3 runs 15 residues. The CDR3 nucleotides are TGTGCCAGCAGTTTAGGGTTTGGGGGGGATCAGCCCCAGCATTTT. Translating gives CASSLGFGGDQPQHF.

This chain connects TRBV4-1 to TRBJ2-3, with 8 nucleotides matching TRBD1. Germline V gene data show CDR1 as MGHRA and CDR2 as YSYEKL. The V segment lost 0 bases and the J segment 3 bases; nucleotides outside the gene matches: 2. The CDR3 consists of 15 residues. The CDR3 sequence: CASSQEQGETDTQYF. The CDR3 DNA is TGCGCCAGCAGCCAAGAACAGGGGGAAACAGATACGCAGTATTTT.